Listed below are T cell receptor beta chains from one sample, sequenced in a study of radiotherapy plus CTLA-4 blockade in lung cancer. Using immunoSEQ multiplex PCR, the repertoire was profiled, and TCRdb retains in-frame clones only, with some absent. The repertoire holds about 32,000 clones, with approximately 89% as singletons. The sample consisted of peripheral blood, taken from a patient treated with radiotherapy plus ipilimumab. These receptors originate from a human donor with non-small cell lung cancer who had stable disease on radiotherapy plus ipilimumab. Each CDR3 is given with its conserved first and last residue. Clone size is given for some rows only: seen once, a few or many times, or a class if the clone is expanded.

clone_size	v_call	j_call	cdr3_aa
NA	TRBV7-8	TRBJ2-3	CASSLASASGRTDTQYF
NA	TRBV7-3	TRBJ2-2	CASSLATSGTGELFF
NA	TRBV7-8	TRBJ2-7	CASSYGLAGVSSYEQYF
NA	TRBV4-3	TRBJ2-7	CASSPDRGVYEQYF
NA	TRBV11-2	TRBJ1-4	CASSLRGGVTATNEKLFF
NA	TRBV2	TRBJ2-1	CASRPPGTGVSYNEQFF
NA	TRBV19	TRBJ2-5	CASTSTSGLQETQYF
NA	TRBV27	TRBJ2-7	CASRGAGLAYYEQYF
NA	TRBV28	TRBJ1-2	CASSSGQQNYGYTF
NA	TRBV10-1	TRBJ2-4	CASSESRTSGSLITKNIQYF
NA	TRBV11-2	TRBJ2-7	CASSLGIEQYF
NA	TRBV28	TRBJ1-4	CASREGTNEKLFF
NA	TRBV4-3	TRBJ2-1	CASSPTQGANNEQFF
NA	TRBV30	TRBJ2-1	CAWSVILSGSGRAGKKEQFF
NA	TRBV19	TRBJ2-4	CASVQAGKAKNIQYF
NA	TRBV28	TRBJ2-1	CASSAPGGGPGNEQFF
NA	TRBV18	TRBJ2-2	CASSYDRDSGELFF
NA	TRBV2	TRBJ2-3	CASTPSLSTQYF
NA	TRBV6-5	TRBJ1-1	CASSQHTSRGTEAFF
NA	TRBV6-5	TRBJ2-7	CASSSAAGGMSYEQYF
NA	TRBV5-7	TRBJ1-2	CASSTDRGAANYDYTF
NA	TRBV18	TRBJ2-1	CASSRTGDNEQFF
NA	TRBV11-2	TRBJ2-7	CASSLGQGDYEQYF
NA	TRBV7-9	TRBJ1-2	CASSWADRAYGYTF
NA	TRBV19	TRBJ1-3	CASSTGQESGNTIYF
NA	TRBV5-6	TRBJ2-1	CASSFLAGANEQFF
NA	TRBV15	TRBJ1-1	CATSPRGMNTEAFF
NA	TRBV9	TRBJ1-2	CASSTRPEDRTGYTF
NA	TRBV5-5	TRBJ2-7	CASSSRDRGPYEQYF
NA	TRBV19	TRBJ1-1	CASSPTTGGVTGAFF
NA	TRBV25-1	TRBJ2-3	CASSDGWTDSGKADTQYF
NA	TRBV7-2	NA	CASSSGQTYEQYF
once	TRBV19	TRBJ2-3	CASSIDPARTGRGADTQYF
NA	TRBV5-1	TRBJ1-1	CASSPREGGNTEAFF
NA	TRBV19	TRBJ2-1	CASSIGDSTHNEQFF
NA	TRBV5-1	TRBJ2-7	CASSPTLGRSYEQYF
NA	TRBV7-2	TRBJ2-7	CASSLVVGQPTYEQYF
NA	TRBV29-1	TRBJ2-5	CSVMPRVGRETQYF
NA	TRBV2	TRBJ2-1	CASSEHPLAEDYNEQFF
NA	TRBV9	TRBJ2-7	CASSVLDRAGEQYF
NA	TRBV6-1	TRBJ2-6	CASSPTGLGANVLTF
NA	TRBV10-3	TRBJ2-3	CAISELGDTDTQYF
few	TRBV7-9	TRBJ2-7	CASSSWAGIEQYF
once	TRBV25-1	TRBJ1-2	CASSDRGDYGYTF
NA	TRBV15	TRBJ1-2	CATSRGGGVRYGYTF
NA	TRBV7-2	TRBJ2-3	CASSLGRAASTDTQYF
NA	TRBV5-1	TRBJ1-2	CASSPRGADYGYTF
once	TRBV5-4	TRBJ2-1	CASSSSGSYNEQFF
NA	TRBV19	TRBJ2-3	CASTDRGGSDTQYF
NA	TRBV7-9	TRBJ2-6	CASRPPAGGVPAGANVLTF
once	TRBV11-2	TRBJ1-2	CASSASQNRGRDGYTF
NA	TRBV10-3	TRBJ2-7	CAISDGTRTSYEQYF